These T cell receptor beta chains were read from a single sample in a study of shared clonotypes between healthy human individuals. Data came from immunoSEQ multiplex PCR; TCRdb stores just in-frame clones and leaves some out. Found here are approximately 2.3 million clones, about 92% of them singletons; the top ten hold roughly 0.36%. Sequenced input: naive CD4+ T cells from PBMCs. The receptors were gathered from a man between 18 and 35 years old in good health. Some clones in this sample may be carry-over from other donors' samples. Each CDR3 is given with its conserved first and last residue. D genes are given only for firm matches. The size of a clone is reported for some rows only, either as once, few or many, or as a class for expanded clones.

j_call	clone_size	d_call	v_call	cdr3_nt	cdr3_aa
TRBJ2-3	.	.	TRBV18	TGTGCCAGCTCACCACAGGCGGGGAAATCTGATACGCAGTATTTT	CASSPQAGKSDTQYF
TRBJ2-1	.	.	TRBV18	TGTGCCAGCTCACCCGGGACTGGAGACAATGAGCAGTTCTTC	CASSPGTGDNEQFF
TRBJ2-7	.	TRBD2	TRBV5-1	TGCGCCAGCAGTCTAGCGGGCGACTCCTACGAGCAGTACTTC	CASSLAGDSYEQYF
TRBJ2-7	.	.	TRBV4-1	TGCGCCAGCAGCCCGCTGACGTCGTGGGTCCACTACGAGCAGTACTTC	CASSPLTSWVHYEQYF
TRBJ1-1	.	.	TRBV29-1	TGCAGCGTTGATCCTCCCAGGTGGATGAACACTGAAGCTTTCTTT	CSVDPPRWMNTEAFF
TRBJ2-1	.	TRBD2	TRBV5-1	TGCGCCAGCAGCTTGGGACTAGCGGGAGCCAATGAGCAGTTCTTC	CASSLGLAGANEQFF
TRBJ2-1	.	.	TRBV11-3	TGTGCCAGCTCTCAACGGGGCTCCTACAATGAGCAGTTCTTC	CASSQRGSYNEQFF
TRBJ2-7	once	TRBD1	TRBV6-1	TGTGCCAGCAACGCGGCGGCAGGGGGTGTCTACGAGCAGTACTTC	CASNAAAGGVYEQYF
TRBJ2-7	.	.	TRBV28	TGTGCCAGCAGTTCTCCAAGCTCCTACGAGCAGTACTTC	CASSSPSSYEQYF
TRBJ2-1	.	.	TRBV29-1	TGCAGCGTTGATTGGCAGGTCATGGGGTTAACAAATTATGAGCAGTTCTTC	CSVDWQVMGLTNYEQFF
TRBJ2-3	.	TRBD2	TRBV4-2	TGTGCCAGCAGCCGTGGGACTAGCGGTTCCACAGATACGCAGTATTTT	CASSRGTSGSTDTQYF
TRBJ2-7	.	TRBD1	TRBV28	TGTGCCAGCACCCGAGGACAGGGCGGCGAGCAGTACTTC	CASTRGQGGEQYF
TRBJ2-2	.	.	TRBV11-2	TGTGCCAGCAGCTTAGGTCCGGCGGGCGGGGAGCTGTTTTTT	CASSLGPAGGELFF
TRBJ2-1	.	.	TRBV7-9	TGTGCCAGCAGCCCCCACAGGGGGAGGGGTGATGAGCAGTTCTTC	CASSPHRGRGDEQFF
TRBJ2-7	.	TRBD2	TRBV28	TGTGCCAGCAGGGCTCTAGCGGGAGGGGTTTACGAGCAGTACTTC	CASRALAGGVYEQYF
TRBJ1-3	.	.	TRBV7-9	TGTGCCAGCAGTCAACCAAGCCTTTCTATCCACTCTGGAAACACCATATATTTT	CASSQPSLSIHSGNTIYF
TRBJ2-3	.	TRBD2	TRBV11-2	TGTGCCAGCCGACTAGCGGTTAGCACAGATACGCAGTATTTT	CASRLAVSTDTQYF
TRBJ2-3	.	.	TRBV28	TGTGCCAGCAGTTTGGTTGTGGCGGGAAGGCCCAGGGATACGCAGTATTTT	CASSLVVAGRPRDTQYF
TRBJ2-7	.	TRBD1	TRBV5-1	TGCGCCAGCAGCTTGGATGGGCAACAGGGGGCCGAGCAGTACTTC	CASSLDGQQGAEQYF
TRBJ1-1	.	.	TRBV2	TGTGCCAGCGGCGAGGATGTGAACACTGAAGCTTTCTTT	CASGEDVNTEAFF
TRBJ2-1	.	.	TRBV6-5	TGTGCCAGCAGTTCCCCGGGACCCCGAGCCTACAATGAGCAGTTCTTC	CASSSPGPRAYNEQFF
TRBJ1-2	.	TRBD1	TRBV19	TGTGCCAGTAAACAGGGGCCCTTCGGCTATGGCTACACCTTC	CASKQGPFGYGYTF
TRBJ2-2	.	TRBD1	TRBV5-1	TGCGCCAGCAGCTTGGCACAGGGGGCGGGCACCGGGGAGCTGTTTTTT	CASSLAQGAGTGELFF
TRBJ1-4	.	TRBD1	TRBV19	TGTGCCAGTAGTATAGTAACGGGACAGGGGCACGAAAAACTGTTTTTT	CASSIVTGQGHEKLFF
TRBJ2-7	.	.	TRBV5-1	TGCGCCAGCAGCTTGATTGTGGGAGGTGACTACGAGCAGTACTTC	CASSLIVGGDYEQYF
TRBJ2-5	.	TRBD2	TRBV10-1	TGCGCCAGCAGTGCCGGACTAGCGATGGAGGGAGGGACCCAGTACTTC	CASSAGLAMEGGTQYF
TRBJ2-3	.	.	TRBV1	TGCACCAGCAGCCAAGAGGGGCAGGGGAACACAGATACGCAGTATTTT	CTSSQEGQGNTDTQYF
TRBJ2-2	.	TRBD2	TRBV5-8	TGTGCCAGCAGCTTGCGTCTAGCGGCCGCAGGGAACACCGGGGAGCTGTTTTTT	CASSLRLAAAGNTGELFF
TRBJ1-2	.	.	TRBV10-2	TGCGCCACCGGCACAGGGTGGATCTATGGCTACACCTTC	CATGTGWIYGYTF
TRBJ1-3	.	.	TRBV5-1	TGCGCCAGCCGGGAGACAGGAAACACCATATATTTT	CASRETGNTIYF
TRBJ1-4	.	.	TRBV5-8	TGTGCCAGCAGCTTGGACCCTGGGGAAAAACTGTTTTTT	CASSLDPGEKLFF
TRBJ2-7	.	.	TRBV2	TGTGCCAGCAAGGGACCTAATTCTCGTCCCGAGCAGTACTTC	CASKGPNSRPEQYF
TRBJ2-5	.	TRBD2	TRBV6-5	TGTGCCAGCAGTTACTTCGGGACTAGCGGGAGAGAGACCCAGTACTTC	CASSYFGTSGRETQYF
TRBJ2-3	.	.	TRBV7-6	TGTGCCAGCAGCTTAGAACCCTCAAACGACGCTACGCAGTATTTT	CASSLEPSNDATQYF
TRBJ2-7	.	TRBD1	TRBV11-2	TGTGCCAGCAGTCGTCCGGGGACAGCCAACTACGAGCAGTACTTC	CASSRPGTANYEQYF
TRBJ2-3	once	.	TRBV7-3	TGTGCCAGCAGCTTGGGAAGGGAAACGCAGTATTTT	CASSLGRETQYF
TRBJ1-2	.	.	TRBV28	TGTGCCAGCAGTTGGCAGGGGTATCACTATGGCTACACCTTC	CASSWQGYHYGYTF
TRBJ2-7	.	TRBD1	TRBV10-2	TGCGCCAGCAGAGATAGACAGGGATTCTACGAGCAGTACTTC	CASRDRQGFYEQYF